This T cell receptor beta chain is drawn from a study of cytomegalovirus exposure and HLA in healthy donors. Primers for the PCR totalled 60 Vbeta and 13 Jbeta. Repertoires were generated with immunoSEQ multiplex PCR, while TCRdb's copy carries only in-frame clones and drops some. The data show about 190,000 clones, around 79% seen once. The source material was PBMCs. The clonotype originates from a woman in her late teens or twenties in good health and CMV-seronegative.

The CDR3 DNA reads as TGCGCCAGCAGCCAAGGGGACAGCATGAACACTGAAGCTTTCTTT. Translating it yields CASSQGDSMNTEAFF. The rearrangement joins TRBV4-1 to TRBJ1-1; 7 bases line up with TRBD1. CDR3 length equals 15 residues. Germline CDR1 reads MGHRA; CDR2 reads YSYEKL. J gave up 0 bases and V 1 base, and 2 bases lay outside the gene matches.